A selection of T cell receptor beta chains follows, all from one sample in a study of response to subunit inactivated influenza vaccine. MiXCR, applied by TCRdb to the RT-PCR reads, yields one record per CDR3 protein. The sample consists of fewer than 400,000 distinct CDR3 sequences, about a fifth of them appearing once. This sample comprised PBMCs from blood, obtained 21 months after vaccination. These receptors all stem from a man between 50 and 70 years old who received an inactivated influenza vaccine. Each CDR3 is given with its conserved first and last residue. The order of the fields is D gene, J gene, clone size, V gene, CDR3 protein, CDR3 DNA. D genes are given only for firm matches. Size is stated for part of the rows, as once, few or many counts, or as a class when the clone is expanded.

d_gene: NA; j_gene: TRBJ1-5; abundance: many; v_gene: TRBV2; CDR3aa: CASIGRADSNQPQHF; CDR3nt: TGTGCCAGCATTGGCAGGGCAGACAGCAATCAGCCCCAGCATTTT
d_gene: NA; j_gene: TRBJ1-3; abundance: many; v_gene: TRBV12-3/TRBV12-4; CDR3aa: CASTGLSFSGNTIYF; CDR3nt: TGTGCCAGTACAGGGCTTTCCTTCTCTGGAAACACCATATATTTT
d_gene: NA; j_gene: TRBJ1-1; abundance: few; v_gene: TRBV9; CDR3aa: CASSVHRDMNTEAFF; CDR3nt: TGTGCCAGCAGCGTGCACAGGGACATGAACACTGAAGCTTTCTTT
d_gene: NA; j_gene: TRBJ2-5; abundance: NA; v_gene: TRBV20-1; CDR3aa: CSASTWSGQGGEETQYF; CDR3nt: TGCAGTGCTAGTACCTGGTCGGGGCAGGGGGGCGAAGAGACCCAGTACTTC
d_gene: TRBD2; j_gene: TRBJ2-7; abundance: many; v_gene: TRBV27; CDR3aa: CASSLWSGGYEQYF; CDR3nt: TGTGCCAGCAGTTTATGGAGCGGGGGTTACGAGCAGTACTTC
d_gene: NA; j_gene: TRBJ2-1; abundance: NA; v_gene: TRBV29-1; CDR3aa: CSVARDPYNEQFF; CDR3nt: TGCAGCGTTGCCCGGGACCCATACAATGAGCAGTTCTTC
d_gene: TRBD1; j_gene: TRBJ2-5; abundance: NA; v_gene: TRBV29-1; CDR3aa: CSIFSRGRGETQYF; CDR3nt: TGCAGCATTTTCTCCAGGGGGCGAGGAGAGACCCAGTACTTC
d_gene: NA; j_gene: TRBJ2-7; abundance: NA; v_gene: TRBV29-1; CDR3aa: CSVRESYEQYF; CDR3nt: TGCAGCGTTCGAGAGTCCTACGAGCAGTACTTC
d_gene: NA; j_gene: TRBJ1-5; abundance: NA; v_gene: TRBV6-2/TRBV6-3; CDR3aa: CASSYVGTAYNQPQHF; CDR3nt: TGTGCCAGCAGTTACGTCGGGACGGCCTACAATCAGCCCCAGCATTTT
d_gene: TRBD1; j_gene: TRBJ2-2; abundance: few; v_gene: TRBV7-9; CDR3aa: CASSSGQAVNTGELFF; CDR3nt: TGTGCCAGCAGCTCGGGACAGGCCGTAAACACCGGGGAGCTGTTTTTT
d_gene: NA; j_gene: TRBJ1-2; abundance: NA; v_gene: TRBV12-3/TRBV12-4; CDR3aa: CASTGGRGKGYTF; CDR3nt: TGTGCCAGCACCGGGGGGCGCGGGAAGGGCTACACCTTC
d_gene: TRBD1; j_gene: TRBJ1-1; abundance: NA; v_gene: TRBV10-3; CDR3aa: CAIQGNRGGTEAFF; CDR3nt: TGTGCCATCCAGGGGAACAGGGGAGGCACTGAAGCTTTCTTT
d_gene: NA; j_gene: TRBJ2-5; abundance: few; v_gene: TRBV20-1; CDR3aa: CSARDQDGRVTQYF; CDR3nt: TGCAGTGCTAGAGATCAGGACGGTCGGGTGACCCAGTACTTC
d_gene: TRBD1; j_gene: TRBJ1-4; abundance: few; v_gene: TRBV9; CDR3aa: CASSLAGGANEKLFF; CDR3nt: TGTGCCAGCAGCTTAGCAGGGGGAGCTAATGAAAAACTGTTTTTT
d_gene: NA; j_gene: TRBJ2-3; abundance: NA; v_gene: TRBV10-3; CDR3aa: CAISEYGDGTQYF; CDR3nt: TGTGCCATCAGTGAGTATGGAGATGGTACGCAGTATTTT
d_gene: NA; j_gene: TRBJ2-6; abundance: once; v_gene: TRBV6-5; CDR3aa: CASSYGGELSSGANVLTF; CDR3nt: TGTGCCAGCAGTTACGGCGGAGAGCTAAGCTCTGGGGCCAACGTCCTGACTTTC
d_gene: TRBD1; j_gene: TRBJ2-7; abundance: NA; v_gene: TRBV14; CDR3aa: CASSHIGQGAYEQYF; CDR3nt: TGTGCCAGCAGCCATATAGGACAGGGGGCTTACGAGCAGTACTTC
d_gene: NA; j_gene: TRBJ2-1; abundance: NA; v_gene: TRBV5-1; CDR3aa: CASSFSDGSSYNEQFF; CDR3nt: TGCGCCAGCAGCTTTAGCGACGGGAGCTCCTACAATGAGCAGTTCTTC
d_gene: NA; j_gene: TRBJ2-1; abundance: NA; v_gene: TRBV2; CDR3aa: CASSEGLGPPGDNEQFF; CDR3nt: TGTGCCAGCAGTGAAGGTTTGGGGCCCCCGGGGGACAATGAGCAGTTCTTC
d_gene: NA; j_gene: TRBJ1-5; abundance: few; v_gene: TRBV27; CDR3aa: CASSPVWGRSMSQPQHF; CDR3nt: TGTGCCAGCAGTCCGGTGTGGGGCAGGAGTATGAGTCAGCCCCAGCATTTT
d_gene: NA; j_gene: TRBJ2-3; abundance: few; v_gene: TRBV28; CDR3aa: CASSSPVQMTDTQYF; CDR3nt: TGTGCCAGCAGTTCCCCAGTACAAATGACAGATACGCAGTATTTT
d_gene: TRBD2; j_gene: TRBJ2-1; abundance: few; v_gene: TRBV11-2; CDR3aa: CASSFPKGASGRLYNEQFF; CDR3nt: TGTGCCAGCAGCTTCCCAAAAGGGGCTAGCGGGAGACTCTACAATGAGCAGTTCTTC
d_gene: NA; j_gene: TRBJ1-6; abundance: NA; v_gene: TRBV7-2; CDR3aa: CASSRTGSEKSPLHF; CDR3nt: TGTGCCAGCAGTCGTACAGGGTCGGAGAAATCACCCCTCCACTTT
d_gene: TRBD1; j_gene: TRBJ1-1; abundance: many; v_gene: TRBV5-1; CDR3aa: CASSLTGTGPTEAFF; CDR3nt: TGCGCCAGCAGCTTAACCGGGACAGGCCCCACTGAAGCTTTCTTT
d_gene: TRBD1; j_gene: TRBJ2-5; abundance: NA; v_gene: TRBV7-6; CDR3aa: CASSLVTGGETQYF; CDR3nt: TGTGCCAGCAGCTTAGTGACAGGGGGAGAGACCCAGTACTTC
d_gene: NA; j_gene: TRBJ1-5; abundance: NA; v_gene: TRBV10-3; CDR3aa: CAISESRDNAWQPQHF; CDR3nt: TGTGCCATCAGTGAGTCGAGGGACAATGCTTGGCAGCCCCAGCATTTT
d_gene: NA; j_gene: TRBJ1-1; abundance: few; v_gene: TRBV5-1; CDR3aa: CASSLDDSGAGTEAFF; CDR3nt: TGCGCCAGCAGCTTGGACGACTCAGGGGCGGGCACTGAAGCTTTCTTT
d_gene: NA; j_gene: TRBJ1-5; abundance: many; v_gene: TRBV2; CDR3aa: CASSENRGSNQPQHF; CDR3nt: TGTGCCAGCAGTGAAAATCGAGGTAGCAATCAGCCCCAGCATTTT
d_gene: TRBD1; j_gene: TRBJ1-2; abundance: few; v_gene: TRBV30; CDR3aa: CAWIGEGQDFLTYGYTF; CDR3nt: TGTGCCTGGATAGGCGAGGGACAGGACTTTCTCACGTATGGCTACACCTTC
d_gene: NA; j_gene: TRBJ1-2; abundance: NA; v_gene: TRBV4-2; CDR3aa: CASSQEGEETVYGYTF; CDR3nt: TGTGCCAGCAGCCAAGAAGGGGAGGAAACAGTCTATGGCTACACCTTC
d_gene: NA; j_gene: TRBJ2-5; abundance: NA; v_gene: TRBV7-8; CDR3aa: CASSAQGWETQYF; CDR3nt: TGTGCCAGCAGCGCACAGGGTTGGGAGACCCAGTACTTC
d_gene: TRBD2; j_gene: TRBJ2-1; abundance: NA; v_gene: TRBV29-1; CDR3aa: CSVWGLKGLVGNEQFF; CDR3nt: TGCAGCGTATGGGGGTTGAAAGGACTAGTAGGCAATGAGCAGTTCTTC
d_gene: TRBD1; j_gene: TRBJ1-5; abundance: few; v_gene: TRBV20-1; CDR3aa: CSASGDRVSNQPQHF; CDR3nt: TGCAGTGCTAGCGGGGACAGGGTTAGCAATCAGCCCCAGCATTTT
d_gene: NA; j_gene: TRBJ1-5; abundance: few; v_gene: TRBV10-2; CDR3aa: CASSTGQFNQPQHF; CDR3nt: TGCGCCAGCAGTACCGGACAGTTCAATCAGCCCCAGCATTTT
d_gene: NA; j_gene: TRBJ2-5; abundance: few; v_gene: TRBV30; CDR3aa: CAWSETGRETQYF; CDR3nt: TGTGCCTGGAGTGAGACAGGGAGGGAGACCCAGTACTTC
d_gene: NA; j_gene: TRBJ2-3; abundance: few; v_gene: TRBV6-5; CDR3aa: CASSYDPTDTQYF; CDR3nt: TGTGCCAGCAGTTACGATCCCACAGATACGCAGTATTTT
d_gene: TRBD2; j_gene: TRBJ2-7; abundance: NA; v_gene: TRBV23-1; CDR3aa: CASSRSSGRVYEQYF; CDR3nt: TGCGCCAGCAGTCGATCTAGCGGGAGGGTGTACGAGCAGTACTTC
d_gene: NA; j_gene: TRBJ2-5; abundance: once; v_gene: TRBV5-6; CDR3aa: CASSFLRAKETQYF; CDR3nt: TGTGCCAGCAGCTTTTTAAGGGCCAAAGAGACCCAGTACTTC
d_gene: NA; j_gene: TRBJ1-5; abundance: few; v_gene: TRBV20-1; CDR3aa: CSVSSGVGQPQHF; CDR3nt: TGCAGTGTTTCGTCGGGGGTAGGGCAGCCCCAGCATTTT
d_gene: NA; j_gene: TRBJ2-7; abundance: NA; v_gene: TRBV11-3; CDR3aa: CASSLEPGGEQYF; CDR3nt: TGTGCCAGCAGCTTAGAGCCAGGCGGCGAGCAGTACTTC
d_gene: NA; j_gene: TRBJ1-2; abundance: NA; v_gene: TRBV7-2; CDR3aa: CASGQRQGSYTF; CDR3nt: TGTGCCAGCGGCCAACGGCAGGGTAGCTACACCTTC
d_gene: NA; j_gene: TRBJ1-1; abundance: few; v_gene: TRBV7-2; CDR3aa: CASSVQLQNTEAFF; CDR3nt: TGTGCCAGCAGCGTCCAGCTCCAGAACACTGAAGCTTTCTTT
d_gene: TRBD2; j_gene: TRBJ2-3; abundance: NA; v_gene: TRBV20-1; CDR3aa: CSAPRLAGNTDTQYF; CDR3nt: TGCAGTGCTCCTCGACTAGCGGGGAACACAGATACGCAGTATTTT
d_gene: TRBD1; j_gene: TRBJ2-2; abundance: NA; v_gene: TRBV29-1; CDR3aa: CSVGGQVDTGELFF; CDR3nt: TGCAGCGTTGGTGGACAGGTTGACACCGGGGAGCTGTTTTTT
d_gene: NA; j_gene: TRBJ2-5; abundance: few; v_gene: TRBV9; CDR3aa: CASSSSRGKSETQYF; CDR3nt: TGTGCCAGCAGCTCCTCACGGGGGAAATCAGAGACCCAGTACTTC
d_gene: NA; j_gene: TRBJ2-7; abundance: NA; v_gene: TRBV4-3; CDR3aa: CASSQGSLGLYEQYF; CDR3nt: TGCGCCAGCAGCCAAGGTTCCTTAGGTCTCTACGAGCAGTACTTC
d_gene: TRBD2; j_gene: TRBJ2-1; abundance: few; v_gene: TRBV2; CDR3aa: CASSEVAGGQQFF; CDR3nt: TGTGCCAGCAGTGAAGTGGCGGGGGGCCAGCAGTTCTTC
d_gene: TRBD1; j_gene: TRBJ2-3; abundance: few; v_gene: TRBV3-1; CDR3aa: CASSLGQVLDTQYF; CDR3nt: TGTGCCAGCAGCCTCGGACAGGTTCTAGATACGCAGTATTTT
d_gene: NA; j_gene: TRBJ1-1; abundance: NA; v_gene: TRBV5-1; CDR3aa: CASSQGPENTEAFF; CDR3nt: TGCGCCAGCAGCCAGGGACCCGAGAACACTGAAGCTTTCTTT
d_gene: NA; j_gene: TRBJ2-7; abundance: few; v_gene: TRBV5-1; CDR3aa: CASSLDKVRGHEQYF; CDR3nt: TGCGCCAGCAGCTTGGACAAGGTCAGGGGCCACGAGCAGTACTTC
d_gene: TRBD2; j_gene: TRBJ2-3; abundance: few; v_gene: TRBV7-7; CDR3aa: CASSLARSAGGTDTQYF; CDR3nt: TGTGCCAGCAGCTTAGCGCGGTCAGCGGGGGGCACAGATACGCAGTATTTT
d_gene: NA; j_gene: TRBJ1-5; abundance: many; v_gene: TRBV5-1; CDR3aa: CASSPGTGNQPQHF; CDR3nt: TGCGCCAGCAGCCCAGGTACAGGGAACCAGCCCCAGCATTTT
d_gene: NA; j_gene: TRBJ2-5; abundance: few; v_gene: TRBV12-3/TRBV12-4; CDR3aa: CASKLGDSHVF; CDR3nt: TGTGCCAGCAAGTTGGGGGACTCCCATGTCTTC
d_gene: NA; j_gene: TRBJ2-4; abundance: NA; v_gene: TRBV4-3; CDR3aa: CASSQDLGAGLAKNIQYF; CDR3nt: TGCGCCAGCAGCCAAGATCTGGGGGCAGGGCTAGCCAAAAACATTCAGTACTTC
d_gene: TRBD2; j_gene: TRBJ2-7; abundance: few; v_gene: TRBV29-1; CDR3aa: CSVAQAGLNEQYF; CDR3nt: TGCAGCGTTGCGCAAGCGGGGCTTAACGAGCAGTACTTC
d_gene: TRBD2; j_gene: TRBJ2-7; abundance: NA; v_gene: TRBV5-6; CDR3aa: CASSLARAGLYEQYF; CDR3nt: TGTGCCAGCAGCTTGGCGCGAGCGGGACTCTACGAGCAGTACTTC
d_gene: TRBD1; j_gene: TRBJ2-7; abundance: NA; v_gene: TRBV12-3/TRBV12-4; CDR3aa: CASSSPGQGIYEQYF; CDR3nt: TGTGCCAGCAGTTCTCCGGGACAGGGGATTTACGAGCAGTACTTC
d_gene: NA; j_gene: TRBJ2-2; abundance: NA; v_gene: TRBV6-2/TRBV6-3; CDR3aa: CASSLLPWNGTGELFF; CDR3nt: TGTGCCAGCAGCCTACTACCTTGGAATGGCACCGGGGAGCTGTTTTTT